The sequence of this TCR beta chain was determined in a study of STAT5B mutations in CD4+ large granular lymphocyte leukemia. Sequencing was at survey level. The data were produced by immunoSEQ multiplex PCR, yet TCRdb's version contains in-frame clones alone and is incomplete. This table holds approximately 30,000 clones, roughly two thirds found once. CDR3 length: 14 amino acids. In germline, CDR1 is MGHDK, CDR2 SYGVNS. Trimming pared 3 bases from V and 0 bases from J, leaving 6 bases between. Control samples were healthy donors' buffy coats. Sequencing input: CD4+ T cells from blood buffy coats. The receptor's source is a human donor in good health. The chain couples TRBV25-1 to TRBJ1-5, with D uncertain. CDR3 in amino acids: CASSDRTSNQPQHF. The CDR3 nucleotides are TGTGCCAGCAGTGACCGGACTAGCAATCAGCCCCAGCATTTT.